These T cell receptor beta chains were read from a single sample in a study of blood T cell repertoires in COVID-19. Here immunoSEQ multiplex PCR was the method, and the copy in TCRdb shows in-frame clones only, minus some. Of approximately 66,000 clones in the sample, roughly 91% were seen once. Sequencing was done on a sample of peripheral blood. These receptors all come from a man aged 55-75 years with acute or convalescent COVID-19. The CDR3 runs from the conserved cysteine through the conserved F or W.

V	J	CDR3
TRBV6-2/TRBV6-3	TRBJ1-1	CASSRLTENTEAFF
TRBV19	TRBJ1-5	CASSPPQDQPQHF
TRBV7-9	TRBJ2-5	CASSPLSREGEETQYF
TRBV28	TRBJ1-2	CASSPPQGGGYTF
TRBV10-2	TRBJ2-5	CASRGQAGETQYF
TRBV6-5	TRBJ1-2	CASSTSQDRSRPSLF
TRBV7-9	TRBJ2-3	CASSLEKQGNADTQYF
TRBV4-1	TRBJ1-2	CASSQDPVPIYGYTF
TRBV5-1	TRBJ1-4	CASSWDRVEKLFF
TRBV2	TRBJ1-1	CASKEDLGTEAFF
TRBV7-2	TRBJ2-1	CASSLAGGALEQFF
TRBV6-5	TRBJ1-5	CASTDGGQPQHF
TRBV11-3	TRBJ2-3	CASSSRGVTDTQYF
TRBV2	TRBJ2-1	CASSDPGSSYNEQFF
TRBV7-3	TRBJ2-7	CASSLSRNYEQYF
TRBV2	TRBJ2-5	CASMLGQGARVTQYF
TRBV27	TRBJ2-7	CASSNLQGYEQYF
TRBV30	TRBJ2-7	CAWSVVGSPSSYEQYF
TRBV7-2	TRBJ1-3	CASSFRDRGLSYF
TRBV29-1	TRBJ1-2	CSVDRGYTF
TRBV5-8	TRBJ1-6	CASSGTTASSYNSPLHF
TRBV5-1	TRBJ2-2	CASSLTTGFTGELFF
TRBV3-1/TRBV3-2	TRBJ2-7	CASSQLAGVPYEQYF
TRBV19	TRBJ2-1	CASSMTSGGLPRNEQFF
TRBV13	TRBJ2-7	CASQIAGTSGGYEQYF
TRBV7-2	TRBJ1-2	CASSLSNLLGADGYTF
TRBV28	TRBJ1-4	CASSSMTHRGTNEKLFF
TRBV10-3	TRBJ2-1	CAISVSGEQFF
TRBV4-1	TRBJ1-4	CASSYTGVNEKLFF
TRBV11-2	TRBJ1-2	CASSLGDRSLVGHGYTF
TRBV7-3	TRBJ2-4	CASSPSSDRDIQYF
TRBV24-1	TRBJ2-1	CATSDRGQVSDEQFF
TRBV19	TRBJ2-5	CASSIKGLGPETQYF
TRBV5-1	TRBJ2-2	CASSFAGTGTTGELFF
TRBV6-5	TRBJ2-7	CASNPGTGLAYEQYF
TRBV3-1/TRBV3-2	TRBJ2-7	CASSQGTSGSYEQYF
TRBV19	TRBJ1-5	CASSTLIEAQPQHF
TRBV4-1	TRBJ1-1	CASSQDRRGAMNTEAFF
TRBV5-8	TRBJ1-2	CASSLYGQGYGYTF
TRBV12-3/TRBV12-4	TRBJ1-4	CAIGTGGEKLFF
TRBV5-1	TRBJ2-3	CASSLVSGDGTDTQYF
TRBV5-1	TRBJ2-3	CASSLEFSGGLGTDTQYF
TRBV7-9	TRBJ2-2	CASSSPGGRTGELFF
TRBV7-9	TRBJ1-1	CASSLGQGDTEAFF
TRBV4-1	TRBJ1-4	CASSQVQGIGGKLFF
TRBV6-5	TRBJ1-1	CASSLGIQGNTEAFF
TRBV30	TRBJ2-3	CAWKLSGATDTQYF
TRBV6-5	TRBJ2-1	CASRLLAGGSNEQFF